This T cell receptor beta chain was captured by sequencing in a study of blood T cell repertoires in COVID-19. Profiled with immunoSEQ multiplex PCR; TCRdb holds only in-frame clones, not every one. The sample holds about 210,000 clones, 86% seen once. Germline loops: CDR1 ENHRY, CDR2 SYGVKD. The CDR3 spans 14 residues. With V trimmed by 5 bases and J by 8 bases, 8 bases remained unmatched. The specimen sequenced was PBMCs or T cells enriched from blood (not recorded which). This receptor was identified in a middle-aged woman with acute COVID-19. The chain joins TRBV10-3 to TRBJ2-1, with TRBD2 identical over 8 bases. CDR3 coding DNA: TGTGCCATCAGTAGCGGGAGCAGTCCCGATGAGCAGTTCTTC. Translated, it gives CAISSGSSPDEQFF.